The entry that follows covers one T cell receptor (beta chain) sequence. Samples each yielded at least 6 micrograms of total RNA. The CDR3 has 19 amino acids. Trimming took 7 bases from V and 5 from J; bases not matched to a gene: 22. CDR1 is MNHEY and CDR2 is SVGEGT in the germline V gene. This entry belongs to a study of blood T cells in healthy people across ages. Next came a second PCR, run for about 6 to 11 cycles, which used a sample-barcoded 5' primer along with a J-beta primer mix. Each cDNA was tagged by a template-switch adaptor containing 12 random nucleotides. TCRdb fed the 5' RACE reads into MiXCR, producing one record per CDR3 protein. Among approximately 670,000 distinct CDR3 sequences listed, around 43% were seen once.

The clonotype was recovered from a man older than 75 in good health. Sequenced sample: blood. This chain connects TRBV6-2 or TRBV6-3 to TRBJ2-3; 9 bases agree with TRBD2. CDR3 protein: CASTPPGSTIAGDRDTQYF. CDR3 in DNA: TGTGCCAGCACCCCCCCGGGTTCTACAATAGCGGGAGATCGAGATACGCAGTATTTT.